The T cell receptor (beta chain) described here comes from a study of T cell changes during pregnancy in multiple sclerosis (dated by TCRdb to about 2019). General notes on the study: In women with multiple sclerosis, the researchers looked at how the T cell repertoire shifted as pregnancy progressed.

Turning to this clone: The specificity of this receptor is unknown. No much larger clonotype is one base removed from it; base qualities were not supplied.

From cysteine to phenylalanine, the CDR3 is 14 amino acids long. The retained sequence is limited to the CDR3, 42 bases, with the frame set at the first base. At the junction V is shortened by 4 bases and J by 6 bases; bases outside the gene matches: 5. Looking up the germline V gene (reference sequence) yields CDR1 LNHDA and CDR2 SQIVND. Receptor amplification or capture employed the immunoSEQ multiplex PCR assay. TCRdb's version of the immuneACCESS table is confined to in-frame rearrangements and falls short of the full clone set. An unresolved V gene accounts for under half of the shortfall where checked; the remainder is of unknown origin. The sample table shows 44,000 or so clones, and about nine tenths are seen once. The top ten hold over 1.2% of the sample.

This clonotype was sampled from a female donor in good health, enrolled as a control in a pregnancy study. The sequenced sample was peripheral blood, obtained in the first trimester of pregnancy. Recombination joined TRBV19 with TRBJ2-2; 7 bases in the middle match TRBD2. The DNA sequence follows: TGTGCCAGTAGTACCCTTGCGGGGGCCGGGGAGCTGTTTTTT. This translates into CASSTLAGAGELFF.